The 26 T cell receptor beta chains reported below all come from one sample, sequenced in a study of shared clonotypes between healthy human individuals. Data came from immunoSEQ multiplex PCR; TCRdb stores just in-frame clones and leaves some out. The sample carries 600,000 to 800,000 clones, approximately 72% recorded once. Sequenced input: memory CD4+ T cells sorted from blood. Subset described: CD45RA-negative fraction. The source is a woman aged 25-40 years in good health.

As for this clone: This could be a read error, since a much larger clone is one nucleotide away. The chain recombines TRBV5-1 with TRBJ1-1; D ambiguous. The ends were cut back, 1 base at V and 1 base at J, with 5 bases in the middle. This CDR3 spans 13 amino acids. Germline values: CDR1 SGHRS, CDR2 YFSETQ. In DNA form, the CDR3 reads TGCGCCAGCAGCTTGCACAGGAACACTGAAGCTTTCTTT. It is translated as CASSLHRNTEAFF.

This CDR3 is CASRDQVGSYEQYF. CDR3 sequence (DNA): TGCGCCAGCAGGGATCAGGTTGGGTCCTACGAGCAGTACTTC. The chain employs TRBV5-1 and TRBJ2-7; D is unresolved. The germline V gene encodes CDR1 SGHRS and CDR2 YFSETQ. The CDR3 is 14 amino acids. Trimming pared 5 bases from V and 1 base from J, leaving 13 bases between.

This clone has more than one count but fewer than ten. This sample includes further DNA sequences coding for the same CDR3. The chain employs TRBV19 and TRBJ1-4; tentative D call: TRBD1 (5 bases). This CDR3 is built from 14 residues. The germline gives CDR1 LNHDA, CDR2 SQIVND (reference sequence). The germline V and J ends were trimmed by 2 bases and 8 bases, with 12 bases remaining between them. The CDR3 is CASSIQGAREKLFF. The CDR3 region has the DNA TGTGCCAGTAGTATACAGGGAGCAAGGGAAAAACTGTTTTTT.

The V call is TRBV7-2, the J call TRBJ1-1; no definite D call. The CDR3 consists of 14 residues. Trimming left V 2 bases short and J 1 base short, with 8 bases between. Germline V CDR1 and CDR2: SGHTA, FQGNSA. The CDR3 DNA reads TGTGCCAGCAGCTTACGGGCAAGGAACACTGAAGCTTTCTTT. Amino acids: CASSLRARNTEAFF.

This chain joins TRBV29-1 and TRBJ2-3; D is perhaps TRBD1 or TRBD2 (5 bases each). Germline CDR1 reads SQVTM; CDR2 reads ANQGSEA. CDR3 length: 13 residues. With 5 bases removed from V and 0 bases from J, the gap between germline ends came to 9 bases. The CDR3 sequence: CSVNRDSTDTQYF. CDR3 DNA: TGCAGCGTTAACCGGGACAGCACAGATACGCAGTATTTT.

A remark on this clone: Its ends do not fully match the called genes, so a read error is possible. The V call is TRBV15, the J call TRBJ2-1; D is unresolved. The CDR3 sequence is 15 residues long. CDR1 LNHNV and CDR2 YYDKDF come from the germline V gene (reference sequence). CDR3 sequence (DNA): TGTGCCACCACCAGAGGAAAGAATCAAGCCTATGAGCAGTTCTTC. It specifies CATTRGKNQAYEQFF.

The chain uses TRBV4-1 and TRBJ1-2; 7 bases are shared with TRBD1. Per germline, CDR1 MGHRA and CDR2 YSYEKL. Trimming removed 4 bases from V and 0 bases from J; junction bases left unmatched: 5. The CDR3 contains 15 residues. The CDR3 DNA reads TGCGCCAGCAGCCCAGGACAGGTATCTAACTATGGCTACACCTTC. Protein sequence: CASSPGQVSNYGYTF.

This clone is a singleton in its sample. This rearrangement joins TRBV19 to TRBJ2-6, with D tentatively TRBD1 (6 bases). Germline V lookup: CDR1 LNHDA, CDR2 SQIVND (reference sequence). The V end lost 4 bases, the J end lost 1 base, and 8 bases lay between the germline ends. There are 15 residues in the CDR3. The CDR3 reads CASSTQGSGANVLTF. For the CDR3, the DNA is TGTGCCAGTAGTACCCAGGGGTCTGGGGCCAACGTCCTGACTTTC.

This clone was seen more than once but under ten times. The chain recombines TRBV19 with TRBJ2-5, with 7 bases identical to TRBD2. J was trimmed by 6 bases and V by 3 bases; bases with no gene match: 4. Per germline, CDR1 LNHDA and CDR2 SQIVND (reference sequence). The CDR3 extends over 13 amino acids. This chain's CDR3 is CASSITGGKTQYF. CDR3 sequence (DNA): TGTGCCAGTAGTATTACCGGGGGGAAGACCCAGTACTTC.

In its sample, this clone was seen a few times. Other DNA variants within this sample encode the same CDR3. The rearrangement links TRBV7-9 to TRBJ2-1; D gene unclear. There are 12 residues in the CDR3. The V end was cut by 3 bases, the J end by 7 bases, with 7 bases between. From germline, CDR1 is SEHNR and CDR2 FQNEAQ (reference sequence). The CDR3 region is CASSFGVNEQFF. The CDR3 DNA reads TGTGCCAGCAGCTTCGGAGTAAATGAGCAGTTCTTC.

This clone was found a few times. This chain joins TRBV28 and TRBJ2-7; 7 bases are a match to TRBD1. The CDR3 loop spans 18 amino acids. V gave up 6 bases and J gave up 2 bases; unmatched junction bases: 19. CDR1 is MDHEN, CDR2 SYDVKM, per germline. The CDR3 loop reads CASRPRGQPDFLAYEQYF. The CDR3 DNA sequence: TGTGCCAGCAGGCCCCGGGGACAGCCGGATTTCCTAGCCTACGAGCAGTACTTC.

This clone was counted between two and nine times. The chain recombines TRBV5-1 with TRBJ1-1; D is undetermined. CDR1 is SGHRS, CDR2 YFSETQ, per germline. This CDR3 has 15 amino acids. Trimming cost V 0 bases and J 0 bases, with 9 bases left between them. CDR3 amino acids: CASSLGHEMNTEAFF. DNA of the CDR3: TGCGCCAGCAGCTTGGGTCACGAAATGAACACTGAAGCTTTCTTT.

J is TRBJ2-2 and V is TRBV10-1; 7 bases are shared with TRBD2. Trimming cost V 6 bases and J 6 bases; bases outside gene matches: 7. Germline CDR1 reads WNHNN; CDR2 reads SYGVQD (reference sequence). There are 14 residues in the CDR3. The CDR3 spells CASSRDYQAGELFF. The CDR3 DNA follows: TGCGCCAGCAGCCGGGACTATCAAGCCGGGGAGCTGTTTTTT.

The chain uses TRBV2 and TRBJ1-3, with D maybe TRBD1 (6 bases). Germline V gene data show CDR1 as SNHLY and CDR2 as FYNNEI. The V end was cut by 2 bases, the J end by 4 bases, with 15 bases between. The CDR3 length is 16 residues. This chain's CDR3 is CASSEQGPSAGNTIYF. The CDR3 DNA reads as TGTGCCAGCAGTGAACAGGGGCCTTCTGCCGGAAACACCATATATTTT.

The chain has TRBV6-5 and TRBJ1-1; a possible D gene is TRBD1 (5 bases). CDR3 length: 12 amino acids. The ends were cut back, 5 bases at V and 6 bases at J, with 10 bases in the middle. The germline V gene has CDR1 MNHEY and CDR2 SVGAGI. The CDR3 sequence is CASSGRVSEAFF. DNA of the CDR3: TGTGCCAGCAGTGGCAGGGTTTCTGAAGCTTTCTTT.

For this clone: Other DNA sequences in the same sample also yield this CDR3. The CDR3 DNA follows: TGCGCCAGCAGCCTAGGGATCCAAGAGACCCAGTACTTC. Translating gives CASSLGIQETQYF. V usage is TRBV4-1 and J usage is TRBJ2-5; D not resolved. This CDR3 contains 13 residues. The V end was cut by 4 bases, the J end by 1 base, with 7 bases between. Germline V gives CDR1 MGHRA, CDR2 YSYEKL.

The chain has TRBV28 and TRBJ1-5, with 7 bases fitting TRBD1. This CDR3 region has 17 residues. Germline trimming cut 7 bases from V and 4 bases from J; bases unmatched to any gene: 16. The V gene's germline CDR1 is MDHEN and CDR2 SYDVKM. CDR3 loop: CASILAASGGDNQPQHF. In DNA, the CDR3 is TGTGCCAGCATCCTAGCCGCCTCAGGGGGAGATAATCAGCCCCAGCATTTT.

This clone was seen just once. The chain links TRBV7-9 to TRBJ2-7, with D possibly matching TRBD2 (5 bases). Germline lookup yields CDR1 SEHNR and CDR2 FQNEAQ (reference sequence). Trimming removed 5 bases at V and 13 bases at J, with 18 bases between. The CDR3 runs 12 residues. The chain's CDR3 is CASSTPPAGFYF. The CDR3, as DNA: TGTGCCAGCAGCACACCCCCCGCGGGCTTTTACTTC.

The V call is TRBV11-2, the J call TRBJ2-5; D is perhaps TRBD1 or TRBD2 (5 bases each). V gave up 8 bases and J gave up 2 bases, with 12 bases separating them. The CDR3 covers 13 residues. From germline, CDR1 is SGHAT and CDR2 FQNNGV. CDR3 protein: CASARGRQETQYF. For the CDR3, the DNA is TGTGCCAGCGCCCGGGGCAGGCAAGAGACCCAGTACTTC.

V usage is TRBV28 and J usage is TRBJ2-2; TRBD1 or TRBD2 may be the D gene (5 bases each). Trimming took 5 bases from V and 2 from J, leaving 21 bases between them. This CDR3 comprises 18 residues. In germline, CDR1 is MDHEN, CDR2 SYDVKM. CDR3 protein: CASSPRAGGTVNTGELFF. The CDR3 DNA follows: TGTGCCAGCAGTCCGCGAGCTGGGGGAACTGTCAACACCGGGGAGCTGTTTTTT.

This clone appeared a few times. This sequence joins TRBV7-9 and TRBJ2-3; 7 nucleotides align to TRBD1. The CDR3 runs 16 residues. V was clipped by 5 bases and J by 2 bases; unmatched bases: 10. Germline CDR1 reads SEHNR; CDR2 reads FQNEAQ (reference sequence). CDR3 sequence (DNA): TGTGCCAGCAGCCCCAGTCGGGGACAGTTCACAGATACGCAGTATTTT. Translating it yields CASSPSRGQFTDTQYF.

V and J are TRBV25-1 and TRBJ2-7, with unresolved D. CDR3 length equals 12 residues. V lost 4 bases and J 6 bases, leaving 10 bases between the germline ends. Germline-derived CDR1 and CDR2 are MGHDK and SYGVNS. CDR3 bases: TGTGCCAGCAGTGGATCAAGTTTCGAGCAGTACTTC. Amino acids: CASSGSSFEQYF.

CDR3 region: CASSGQGRYGYTF. The DNA for the CDR3 is TGTGCCAGTAGCGGACAGGGGAGGTATGGCTACACCTTC. This sequence joins TRBV19 and TRBJ1-2; 9 positions agree with TRBD1. The germline gives CDR1 LNHDA, CDR2 SQIVND (reference sequence). The junction had 4 bases not matched to a gene; V was cut back by 6 bases and J by 5 bases. The length of the CDR3 is 13 residues.

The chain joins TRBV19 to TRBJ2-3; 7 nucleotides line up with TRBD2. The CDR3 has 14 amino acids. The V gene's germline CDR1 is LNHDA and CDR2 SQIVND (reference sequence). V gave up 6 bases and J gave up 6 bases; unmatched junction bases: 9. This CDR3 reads CASRPLAREDTQYF. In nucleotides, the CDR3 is TGTGCCAGTAGACCACTAGCGCGGGAGGATACGCAGTATTTT.

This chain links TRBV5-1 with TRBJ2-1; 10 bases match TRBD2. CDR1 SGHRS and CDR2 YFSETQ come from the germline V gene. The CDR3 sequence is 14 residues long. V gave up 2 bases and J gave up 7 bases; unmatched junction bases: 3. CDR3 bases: TGCGCCAGCAGCTTAGGGACTAGCGTGAATGAGCAGTTCTTC. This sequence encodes CASSLGTSVNEQFF.

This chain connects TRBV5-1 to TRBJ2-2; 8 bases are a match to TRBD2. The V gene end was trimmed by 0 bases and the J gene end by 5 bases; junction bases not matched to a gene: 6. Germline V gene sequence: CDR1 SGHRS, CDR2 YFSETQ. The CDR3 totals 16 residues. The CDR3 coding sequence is TGCGCCAGCAGCTTGGCGAGCGGGAGTTTTACCGGGGAGCTGTTTTTT. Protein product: CASSLASGSFTGELFF.